This TCR beta chain comes out of a study of T cells after yellow fever vaccination. This clonotype was found many times. Its antigen is still unknown. Study findings and constraints: Primary-vaccination clones mostly resurfaced post-booster (about 95% CD4, more than 85% CD8). Peak timing came faster in the weaker secondary response, day 5 versus 15. FACS-sorted repertoires might harbor abundant contaminating clonotypes from the bulk population.

The TCR cDNA carried a universal primer site and UMIs from 5'RACE template switching. TCRdb reprocessed the 5' RACE reads via MiXCR and lists one record per CDR3 protein. The table includes about 69,000 distinct CDR3 sequences, approximately 5% detected once. Germline V CDR1 and CDR2: SGHTA, FQGNSA. The CDR3 has 15 residues. Trimming left V 0 bases short and J 8 bases short, with 13 bases between. The chain is built from TRBV7-2 and TRBJ2-2; either TRBD1 or TRBD2 may fit D (5 bases each). This receptor was identified in a man aged 18-30 years who received the YFV17D yellow fever vaccine. The input for sequencing was CD4+ T cells sorted from PBMCs, taken roughly 15 days after the first yellow fever vaccination. The CDR3 sequence is CASSLALDWGGELFF. The CDR3, as DNA: TGTGCCAGCAGCTTAGCGCTGGACTGGGGGGGGGAGCTGTTTTTT.